A selection of T cell receptor beta chains follows, all from one sample in a study of breast tumors, draining lymph nodes, adjacent tissues. Each CDR3 protein is one row after TCRdb ran MiXCR on the multiplex PCR reads. Among 45,000 or so distinct CDR3 sequences listed, 23% were seen once. Material for sequencing was breast tumor tissue. The receptors stem from a female donor with breast cancer. Some clones in this sample may be carry-over from other donors' samples. The conserved cysteine and the conserved F or W are not part of the CDR3 here. A D gene is named only where the DNA matches it firmly. The size entry is marked missing in some rows and otherwise reads once, few, many or a size class.

J gene | V gene | D gene | clone size | CDR3 protein
TRBJ1-2 | TRBV30 | . | many | AWSVGSGYT
TRBJ2-3 | TRBV20-1 | . | many | SARWAVSDTQY
TRBJ2-3 | TRBV5-1 | . | many | ASSLSGGSTDTQY
TRBJ2-1 | TRBV7-3 | TRBD2 | few | ASSPYLSGSSYNEQF
TRBJ1-5 | TRBV6-6 | . | many | ASSWDGYLWSNQPQH
TRBJ2-5 | TRBV5-1 | . | medium-sized | ASSLLVRETQY
TRBJ2-1 | TRBV20-1 | TRBD2 | many | SAKSGRNEQF
TRBJ1-6 | TRBV29-1 | . | once | SVEIWDLNSPLH
TRBJ2-6 | TRBV6-1 | . | few | ASSDGHSGANVLT
TRBJ2-7 | TRBV3-1 | TRBD2 | many | ASSPLSSGSYLYEQY
TRBJ2-2 | TRBV2 | . | many | ASSETKDNLVGTGEPF
TRBJ1-6 | TRBV10-2 | . | many | ASSDRASYNSPLH
TRBJ2-1 | TRBV5-6 | . | . | ASSGWAFGFSYIEQF
TRBJ1-6 | TRBV19 | . | many | ASSIPGASYNSPLH
TRBJ2-3 | TRBV3-1 | . | many | ASSQDRAEDTQY
TRBJ2-1 | TRBV7-8 | . | many | ASSFRDMQF
TRBJ2-3 | TRBV6-6 | . | few | ASTRGTDTQY
TRBJ1-1 | TRBV20-1 | TRBD1 | . | SASDRGTEAF
TRBJ2-3 | TRBV10-1 | TRBD2 | many | ASSGGLAVTDTQY
TRBJ1-2 | TRBV24-1 | . | . | ATSDGGRGYT
TRBJ2-1 | TRBV7-9 | . | many | ASSFGQNYNEQF
TRBJ1-5 | TRBV2 | . | many | ASSRGQSNQPQH
TRBJ2-1 | TRBV5-1 | TRBD2 | many | ASSPRTSVGEQF
TRBJ2-7 | TRBV5-1 | TRBD2 | many | ASRQAGGPYEQY
TRBJ2-2 | TRBV7-9 | . | many | ASSLEQESGELF
TRBJ1-5 | TRBV2 | . | many | ASSAGSNQPQH
TRBJ2-7 | TRBV2 | TRBD1 | many | ANSVSITGGEEYEQY